This T cell receptor beta chain is from a study of glioma-infiltrating T cells after dendritic cell vaccination. Study-level points and caveats: Complete blood and tumor specimen sets were limited to few patients. No direct clonality-survival link was found; a diverse polyclonal response may matter.

Germline CDR1 reads MNHEY; CDR2 reads SVGAGI. This CDR3 contains 15 residues. The table lists this clone with a few counts. Antigen unknown. One end of the junction varies from germline; a read error may be responsible. Repertoires were generated with immunoSEQ multiplex PCR, while TCRdb's copy carries only in-frame clones and drops some. The sample carries around 96,000 clones, approximately 81% recorded once. Sample: blood, taken before dendritic cell vaccination. The source of this sequence is a human donor with glioblastoma. The chain joins TRBV6-5 to TRBJ1-3; 10 nucleotides line up with TRBD1. In DNA, the CDR3 is TGTGCCAGCAGTCTCGGGACAGGGGATGGATACACCATATATTTT. It encodes CASSLGTGDGYTIYF.